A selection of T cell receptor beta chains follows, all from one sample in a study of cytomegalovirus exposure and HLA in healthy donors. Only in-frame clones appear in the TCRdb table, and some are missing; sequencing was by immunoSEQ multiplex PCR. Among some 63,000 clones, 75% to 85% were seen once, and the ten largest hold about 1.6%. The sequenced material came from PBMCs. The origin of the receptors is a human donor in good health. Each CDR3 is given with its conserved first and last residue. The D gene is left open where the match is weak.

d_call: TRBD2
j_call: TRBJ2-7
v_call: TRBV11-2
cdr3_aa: CASSLDLAGGIYEQYF

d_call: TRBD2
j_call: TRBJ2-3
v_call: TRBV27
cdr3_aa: CASSFWREASRDTQYF

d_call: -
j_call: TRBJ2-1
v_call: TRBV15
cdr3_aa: CATSRGMGSIPHEQFF

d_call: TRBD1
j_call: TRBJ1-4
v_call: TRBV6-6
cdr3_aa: CASSYGQGWEKLFF

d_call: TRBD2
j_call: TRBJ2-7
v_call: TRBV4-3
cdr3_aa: CASSQGPGGLGYEQYF

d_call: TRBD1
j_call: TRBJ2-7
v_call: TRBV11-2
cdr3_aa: CASSGRDSRYEQYF

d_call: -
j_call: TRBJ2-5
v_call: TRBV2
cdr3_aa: CASSYSQETQYF

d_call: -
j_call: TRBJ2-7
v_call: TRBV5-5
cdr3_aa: CASSFGRGTYEQYF

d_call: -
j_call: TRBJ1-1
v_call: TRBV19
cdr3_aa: CASSMRGIGLTWNTEAFF

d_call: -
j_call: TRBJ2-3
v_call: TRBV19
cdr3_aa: CASSTPGSTDTQYF

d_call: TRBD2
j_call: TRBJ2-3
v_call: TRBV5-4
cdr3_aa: CASSSQSGRAPYF

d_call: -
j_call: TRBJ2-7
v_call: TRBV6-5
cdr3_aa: CASSYRDGSYEQYF

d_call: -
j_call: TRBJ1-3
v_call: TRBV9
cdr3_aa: CASSVAGGNTIYF

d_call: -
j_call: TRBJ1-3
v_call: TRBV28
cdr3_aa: CASRGGYDTNTIYF

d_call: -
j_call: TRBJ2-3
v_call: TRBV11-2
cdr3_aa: CASSLEPGIAQYF

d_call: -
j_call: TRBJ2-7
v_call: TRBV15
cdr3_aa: CATSRTSTGFYEQYF